Described below is a single T cell receptor (beta chain) sequence and its context. What it binds is not known. The sequenced material, unsorted PBMC DNA, was run on ten immunoSEQ deep assay plates. Measured with immunoSEQ multiplex PCR; TCRdb has only the in-frame clones, and not every one. Of about 470,000 clones in the sample, 79% were seen once. The sample originates from a study of shared clonotypes between healthy human individuals. Study-level background: Donors consisted of a couple of women and a few men between 18 and 49.

Findings and limits, study-wide: Sampling used blood alone; tissue repertoires probably differ.

The sequenced material came from PBMCs. The receptor was isolated from a woman between 40 and 50 years old in good health. Some clones in this sample may be carry-over from other donors' samples.

CDR3 protein: CATSRGRTSVNEQFF. The CDR3 DNA follows: TGTGCCACCAGCAGAGGCAGGACTAGCGTCAATGAGCAGTTCTTC. The chain couples TRBV15 to TRBJ2-1; 9 bases line up with TRBD2. Looked up from germline, CDR1 is LNHNV and CDR2 is YYDKDF (reference sequence). Trimming removed 1 base from V and 6 bases from J; junction bases left unmatched: 4. The CDR3 consists of 15 residues.